This note documents a single T cell receptor (beta chain) sequence. Its cognate antigen is unknown. The entry originates in a study of identical twins. Study observations and caveats: For zero-insertion analyses, partial confounding could come from invariant MAIT and iNKT cells. In beta out-of-frame sequences, the excess sharing between twins was weaker.

Healthy Caucasians, and only they, were the donors. MiXCR was run by TCRdb on the 5' RACE reads, yielding one entry per CDR3 protein. The sample holds about 470,000 distinct CDR3 sequences, less than 25% seen once. With 3 bases removed from V and 5 bases from J, the gap between germline ends came to 10 bases. Germline lookup yields CDR1 SGHNT and CDR2 YYREEE (reference sequence). The CDR3 spans 13 residues. Another study also made use of these data, one on T cells expressing NK-cell markers. That study reports: In a group of 5 to 7 donors, dominant NKG2C+ clonotypes represented about 1.0-8% of CD8+ T cells.

The chain couples TRBV5-4 to TRBJ2-3; D is uncertain. The specimen sequenced was CD4+ T cells sorted from blood. This TCR was sampled from a young woman in good health. CDR3 loop: CASSSPRLDTQYF. The CDR3 DNA reads as TGTGCCAGCAGCTCCCCCCGACTAGATACGCAGTATTTT.